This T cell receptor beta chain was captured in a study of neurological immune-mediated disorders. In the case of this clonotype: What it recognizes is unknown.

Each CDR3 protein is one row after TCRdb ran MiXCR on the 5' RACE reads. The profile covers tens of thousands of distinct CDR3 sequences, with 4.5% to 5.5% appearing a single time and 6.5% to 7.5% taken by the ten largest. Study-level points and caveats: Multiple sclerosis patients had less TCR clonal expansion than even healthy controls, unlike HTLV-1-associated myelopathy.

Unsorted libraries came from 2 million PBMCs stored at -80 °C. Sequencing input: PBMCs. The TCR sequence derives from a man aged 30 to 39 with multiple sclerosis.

The CDR3 coding sequence is TGTGCCAGCAGTTACTCGGGACTAGCGGGGGGGAAGCAAGAGACCCAGTACTTC. This sequence encodes CASSYSGLAGGKQETQYF. The chain carries TRBV6-6 and TRBJ2-5; 16 bases line up with TRBD2. CDR3 length equals 18 residues. The germline V gene has CDR1 MNHNY and CDR2 SVGAGI (reference sequence). V trimming: 0 bases; J trimming: 2 bases; junction bases outside the gene matches: 3.